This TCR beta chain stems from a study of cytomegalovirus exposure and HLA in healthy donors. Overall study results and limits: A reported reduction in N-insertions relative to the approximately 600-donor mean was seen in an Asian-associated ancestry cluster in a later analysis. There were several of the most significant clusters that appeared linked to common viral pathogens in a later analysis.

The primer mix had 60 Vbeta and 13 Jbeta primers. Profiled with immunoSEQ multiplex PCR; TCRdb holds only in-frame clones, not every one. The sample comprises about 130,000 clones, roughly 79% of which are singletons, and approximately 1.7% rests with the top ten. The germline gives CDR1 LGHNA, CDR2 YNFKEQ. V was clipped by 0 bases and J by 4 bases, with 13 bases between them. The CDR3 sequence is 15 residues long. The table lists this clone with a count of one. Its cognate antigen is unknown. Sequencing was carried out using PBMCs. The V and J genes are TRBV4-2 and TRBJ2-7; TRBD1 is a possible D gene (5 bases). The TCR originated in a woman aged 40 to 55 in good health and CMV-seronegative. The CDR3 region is CASSQEEGAFYEQYF. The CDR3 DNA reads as TGTGCCAGCAGCCAAGAAGAAGGGGCTTTTTACGAGCAGTACTTC.